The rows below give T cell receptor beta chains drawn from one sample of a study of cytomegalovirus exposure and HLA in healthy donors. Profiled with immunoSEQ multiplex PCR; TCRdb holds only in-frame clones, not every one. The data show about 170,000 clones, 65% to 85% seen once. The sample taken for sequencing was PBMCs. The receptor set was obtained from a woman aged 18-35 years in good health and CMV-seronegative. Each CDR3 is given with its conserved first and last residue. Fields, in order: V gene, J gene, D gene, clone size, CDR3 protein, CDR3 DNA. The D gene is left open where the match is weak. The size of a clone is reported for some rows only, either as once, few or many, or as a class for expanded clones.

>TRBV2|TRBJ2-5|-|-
CASSEAVAGQTQYF
TGTGCCAGCAGTGAAGCGGTTGCGGGGCAGACCCAGTACTTC
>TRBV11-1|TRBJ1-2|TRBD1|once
CASRGTGESYGYTF
TGTGCCAGCAGGGGGACAGGGGAGAGCTATGGCTACACCTTC
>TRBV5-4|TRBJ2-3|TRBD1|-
CASSWGTGVQVDTQYF
TGTGCCAGCAGCTGGGGAACAGGGGTCCAGGTAGATACGCAGTATTTT
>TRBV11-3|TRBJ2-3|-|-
CASAGSPSTDTQYF
TGTGCCAGCGCGGGGAGCCCTAGCACAGATACGCAGTATTTT
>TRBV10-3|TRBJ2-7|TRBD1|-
CATDSRDRGTYEQYF
TGTGCCACCGATTCCCGGGACAGGGGCACCTACGAGCAGTACTTC
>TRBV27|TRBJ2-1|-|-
CASSQALRVYNEQFF
TGTGCCAGCAGCCAAGCACTCCGGGTTTACAATGAGCAGTTCTTC
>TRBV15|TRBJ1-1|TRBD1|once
CATSRDSGQGVWGAFF
TGTGCCACCAGCAGAGATTCGGGACAGGGGGTATGGGGAGCTTTCTTT
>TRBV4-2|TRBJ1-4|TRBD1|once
CASSQEGGQGIEKLFF
TGTGCCAGCAGCCAAGAAGGGGGACAGGGGATAGAAAAACTGTTTTTT
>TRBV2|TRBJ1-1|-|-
CASRPDWNTEAFF
TGTGCCAGCAGGCCTGACTGGAACACTGAAGCTTTCTTT
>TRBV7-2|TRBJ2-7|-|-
CASSTGLSSYEQYF
TGTGCCAGCAGCACCGGACTATCATCCTACGAGCAGTACTTC
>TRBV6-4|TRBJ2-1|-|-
CASSDSSNNEQFF
TGTGCCAGCAGTGACTCCAGTAACAATGAGCAGTTCTTC
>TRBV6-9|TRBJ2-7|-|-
CATSLRGYEQYF
TGTGCCACCAGCCTTCGAGGCTACGAGCAGTACTTC
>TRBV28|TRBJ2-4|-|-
CASSSGYNLAKNIQYF
TGTGCCAGCAGTTCCGGGTATAATCTAGCCAAAAACATTCAGTACTTC
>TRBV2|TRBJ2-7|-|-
CASSEAPGSAYEQYF
TGTGCCAGCAGTGAAGCGCCCGGGTCAGCCTACGAGCAGTACTTC
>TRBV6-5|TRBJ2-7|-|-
CASSSTATYEQYF
TGTGCCAGCAGTAGCACAGCCACCTACGAGCAGTACTTC
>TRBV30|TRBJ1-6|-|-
CAGDMIGTYNSPLHF
TGTGCCGGTGACATGATTGGAACCTATAATTCACCCCTCCACTTT
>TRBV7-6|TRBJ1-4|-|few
CASSLTWGGEKLFF
TGTGCCAGCAGCTTGACTTGGGGGGGCGAAAAACTGTTTTTT
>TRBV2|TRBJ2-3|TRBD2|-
CASRDGTSDTDTQYF
TGTGCCAGCAGGGACGGGACTAGCGACACAGATACGCAGTATTTT
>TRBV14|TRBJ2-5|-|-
CASSQDSGGGETQYF
TGTGCCAGCAGCCAAGATTCGGGCGGAGGGGAGACCCAGTACTTC
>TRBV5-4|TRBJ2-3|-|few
CASSLDLVSTDTQYF
TGTGCCAGCAGCTTGGATTTAGTAAGCACAGATACGCAGTATTTT
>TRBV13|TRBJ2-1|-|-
CASSFRRYNEQFF
TGTGCCAGCAGCTTTAGGCGGTACAATGAGCAGTTCTTC
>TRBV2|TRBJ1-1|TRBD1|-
CASRGTGSTEAFF
TGTGCCAGCAGAGGGACAGGGTCAACTGAAGCTTTCTTT
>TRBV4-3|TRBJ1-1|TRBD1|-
CASSRLGQGANEKAFF
TGCGCCAGCAGCCGACTTGGGCAGGGGGCTAACGAGAAGGCTTTCTTT
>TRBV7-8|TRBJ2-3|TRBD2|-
CASSRTSGTDTQYF
TGTGCCAGCAGCAGGACTAGCGGCACAGATACGCAGTATTTT
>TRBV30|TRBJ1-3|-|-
CAWSVAEFSGNTIYF
TGTGCCTGGAGTGTGGCAGAATTCTCTGGAAACACCATATATTTT
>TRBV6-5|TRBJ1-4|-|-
CASSPSGVTNEKLFF
TGTGCCAGCAGTCCCTCCGGGGTTACTAATGAAAAACTGTTTTTT
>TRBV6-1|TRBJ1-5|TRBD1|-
CASSDQGDNQPQHF
TGTGCCAGCAGTGATCAGGGGGACAATCAGCCCCAGCATTTT
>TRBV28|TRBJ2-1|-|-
CASSLLSRYNEQFF
TGTGCCAGCAGTTTACTGTCCAGATACAATGAGCAGTTCTTC
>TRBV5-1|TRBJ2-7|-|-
CASRSGRGLGYEQYF
TGCGCCAGCAGGTCCGGAAGGGGCCTAGGCTACGAGCAGTACTTC